This T cell receptor (beta chain) came from a study of blood T cell repertoires in COVID-19. Study-wide context: Donors in the United States, Italy and Spain gave samples during acute or convalescent COVID-19.

This clone appeared a single time. Data came from immunoSEQ multiplex PCR; TCRdb stores just in-frame clones and leaves some out. Of 300,000 to 400,000 clones listed, 75% to 90% were seen once; the top ten hold roughly 2.8%. The V gene lost 4 bases and the J gene lost 2 bases, with 14 bases spanning the gap. CDR3 length: 15 amino acids. Germline V gene sequence: CDR1 LNHDA, CDR2 SQIVND (reference sequence). Sequencing was done on a sample of peripheral blood. The clonotype was recovered from a woman aged 30 to 39 with COVID-19, enrolled during active disease. The genes are TRBV19 and TRBJ1-2; D not resolved. CDR3 bases: TGTGCCAGTAGTACCCAGGCGTCTGGAAACTATGGCTACACCTTC. Translated: CASSTQASGNYGYTF.